Presented here are 14 T cell receptor beta chains from one specimen sequenced in a study of blood T cell repertoires in COVID-19. The table came from immunoSEQ multiplex PCR; TCRdb's copy has only in-frame clones and leaves some out. The sample has hundreds of thousands of clones, around 90% seen once. The sequencing input was PBMCs or T cells enriched from blood (not recorded which). Receptors originate from a woman younger than 30 with acute COVID-19.

This sequence joins TRBV7-9 and TRBJ1-2; the D gene is possibly TRBD1 (6 bases). This CDR3 comprises 18 residues. V lost 2 bases to trimming and J lost 1 base, with 20 bases between them. The germline V gene encodes CDR1 SEHNR and CDR2 FQNEAQ (reference sequence). This chain's CDR3 is CASSLSTITGQNNYGYTF. The CDR3 bases are TGTGCCAGCAGCTTATCAACAATAACGGGACAAAATAACTATGGCTACACCTTC.

The chain has TRBV28 and TRBJ2-7; TRBD1 aligns across 8 bases. Trimming took 8 bases from V and 3 from J; bases not matched to a gene: 9. The germline V gene has CDR1 MDHEN and CDR2 SYDVKM. CDR3 length equals 14 residues. CDR3 sequence (DNA): TGTGCCAGCGCAACAGGGGGGCTCATCTACGAGCAGTACTTC. Its translation is CASATGGLIYEQYF. Using reference TRBV28 and TRBJ2-7 for the parts outside the CDR3, the full variable domain is DVKVTQSSRYLVKRTGEKVFLECVQDMDHENMFWYRQDPGLGLRLIYFSYDVKMKEKGDIPEGYSVSREKKERFSLILESASTNQTSMYLCASATGGLIYEQYFGPGTRLTVT.

This chain connects TRBV5-4 to TRBJ2-7; 7 bases agree with TRBD2. The germline CDR1 and CDR2 sequences are SGHNT and YYREEE (reference sequence). Losses at the gene ends were 4 bases for V and 3 bases for J; bases not matched to a gene: 10. The CDR3 consists of 15 residues. In DNA, the CDR3 is TGTGCCAGCAGCCCCCGCCCGGGGGGTGGCTACGAGCAGTACTTC. It is translated as CASSPRPGGGYEQYF.

The gene calls are TRBV11-1 and TRBJ2-3; 9 positions match TRBD2. Trimming took 5 bases from V and 3 from J; bases not matched to a gene: 9. In germline, CDR1 is SGHAT, CDR2 FQDESV (reference sequence). The CDR3 is 16 amino acids. The CDR3 DNA sequence: TGTGCCAGCAGCCAGCCGGGACTAGCTAGGACAGATACGCAGTATTTT. Amino acids: CASSQPGLARTDTQYF.

The V gene is TRBV7-8, the J gene TRBJ2-2, with a weak D call TRBD2 (5 bases). With 1 base removed from V and 7 bases from J, the gap between germline ends came to 13 bases. The CDR3 has 15 residues. Germline V lookup: CDR1 SGHVS, CDR2 FQNEAQ. CDR3 sequence reads: CASSLERRRGGELFF. As DNA, the CDR3 is TGTGCCAGCAGCTTAGAACGGCGTCGGGGCGGGGAGCTGTTTTTT.

This chain connects TRBV12-3 or TRBV12-4 to TRBJ2-7, with 7 bases lining up with TRBD2. Trimming at V came to 3 bases and at J to 5 bases, leaving 4 bases not matched to a gene. This CDR3 is built from 13 residues. In DNA, the CDR3 is TGTGCCAGCAGTTTGGGAGGGCCCGACGAGCAGTACTTC. Encoded protein: CASSLGGPDEQYF.

The chain carries TRBV6-4 and TRBJ2-3, with a possible D match to TRBD2 (5 bases). V was clipped by 6 bases and J by 1 base, with 11 bases between them. Looked up from germline, CDR1 is MRHNA and CDR2 is SNTAGT. CDR3 length: 14 amino acids. The CDR3 protein is CASSVGVGTDTQYF. The DNA for the CDR3 is TGTGCCAGCAGCGTGGGAGTTGGCACAGATACGCAGTATTTT.

This chain uses TRBV29-1 with TRBJ2-1; TRBD2 agrees at 7 bases. V trimming: 2 bases; J trimming: 3 bases; junction bases outside the gene matches: 7. Germline values: CDR1 SQVTM, CDR2 ANQGSEA. This CDR3 has 15 amino acids. This chain's CDR3 is CSVERVAGDYNEQFF. Written as DNA, the CDR3 is TGCAGCGTTGAAAGAGTAGCGGGCGACTACAATGAGCAGTTCTTC.

J is TRBJ2-6 and V is TRBV6-5; tentative D call: TRBD2 (6 bases). V was clipped by 0 bases and J by 2 bases, with 8 bases between them. CDR1 MNHEY and CDR2 SVGAGI come from the germline V gene. This CDR3 comprises 16 residues. The CDR3: CASSYSGRTGANVLTF. The CDR3, as DNA: TGTGCCAGCAGTTACTCGGGGAGGACTGGGGCCAACGTCCTGACTTTC.

V is TRBV7-6 and J is TRBJ1-4; no clear D gene. The germline V and J ends were trimmed by 5 bases and 8 bases, with 15 bases remaining between them. The CDR3 consists of 14 residues. CDR1 and CDR2 (germline): SGHVS, FNYEAQ. CDR3 sequence reads: CASSRGGGEEKLFF. Here the CDR3 DNA reads TGTGCCAGCAGCCGGGGAGGAGGAGAAGAAAAACTGTTTTTT.

The V call is TRBV29-1, the J call TRBJ1-2, with D tentatively TRBD1 (6 bases). Trimming removed 3 bases at V and 1 base at J, with 15 bases between. Looked up from germline, CDR1 is SQVTM and CDR2 is ANQGSEA. The CDR3 runs 15 residues. The CDR3 spells CSVESGVVLNYGYTF. The CDR3 DNA reads as TGCAGCGTTGAGTCAGGGGTAGTCCTTAACTATGGCTACACCTTC.

The chain employs TRBV18 and TRBJ1-4, with 10 positions matching TRBD1. Germline values: CDR1 KGHSH, CDR2 LQKENI. V lost 3 bases to trimming and J lost 4 bases; unmatched junction nucleotides: 5. CDR3 length: 16 amino acids. The CDR3: CASSPLGQGVNEKLFF. DNA for the CDR3: TGTGCCAGCTCACCGCTCGGACAGGGGGTTAATGAAAAACTGTTTTTT.

This rearrangement joins TRBV27 to TRBJ2-7, with D unresolved. The V gene lost 2 bases and the J gene lost 3 bases, with 8 bases spanning the gap. Per the germline V gene, CDR1 is MNHEY and CDR2 is SMNVEV (reference sequence). The CDR3 length is 13 residues. The CDR3 region has the DNA TGTGCCAGCAGTTTAACCCCCTACTACGAGCAGTACTTC. It specifies CASSLTPYYEQYF.

The V call is TRBV6-5, the J call TRBJ2-7; 12 nucleotides align to TRBD1. Germline lookup yields CDR1 MNHEY and CDR2 SVGAGI. V shed 9 bases and J 6 bases; nucleotides not matched to a gene: 9. The CDR3 consists of 14 residues. In DNA, the CDR3 is TGTGCCAGTAGCCGGCCGGGACAGGGGGCCGAGCAGTACTTC. Its translation is CASSRPGQGAEQYF.